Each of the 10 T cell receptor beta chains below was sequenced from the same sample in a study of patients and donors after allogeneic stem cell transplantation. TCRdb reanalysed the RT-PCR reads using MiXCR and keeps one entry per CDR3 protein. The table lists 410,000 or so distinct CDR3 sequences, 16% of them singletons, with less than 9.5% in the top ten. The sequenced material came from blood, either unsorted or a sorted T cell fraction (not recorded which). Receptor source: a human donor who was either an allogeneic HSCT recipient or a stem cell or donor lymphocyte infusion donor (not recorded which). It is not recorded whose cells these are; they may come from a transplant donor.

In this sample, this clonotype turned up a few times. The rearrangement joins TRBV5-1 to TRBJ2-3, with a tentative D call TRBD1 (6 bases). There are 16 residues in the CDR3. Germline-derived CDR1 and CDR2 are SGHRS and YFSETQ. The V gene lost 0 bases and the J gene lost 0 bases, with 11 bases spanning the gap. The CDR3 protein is CASSLEGDSSTDTQYF. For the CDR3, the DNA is TGCGCCAGCAGCTTGGAGGGGGATTCTAGCACAGATACGCAGTATTTT.

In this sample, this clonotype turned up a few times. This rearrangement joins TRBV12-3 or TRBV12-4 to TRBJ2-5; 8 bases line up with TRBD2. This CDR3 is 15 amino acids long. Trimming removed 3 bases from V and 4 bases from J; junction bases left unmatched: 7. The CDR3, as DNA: TGTGCCAGCAGTTTTAAGCGGGAGACTGGAGAGACCCAGTACTTC. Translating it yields CASSFKRETGETQYF.

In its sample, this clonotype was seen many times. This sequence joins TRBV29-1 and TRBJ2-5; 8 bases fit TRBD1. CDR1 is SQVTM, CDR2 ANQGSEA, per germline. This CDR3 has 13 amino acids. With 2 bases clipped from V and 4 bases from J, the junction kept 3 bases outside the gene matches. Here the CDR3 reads CSVERQGPETQYF. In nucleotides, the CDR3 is TGCAGCGTTGAACGACAGGGGCCAGAGACCCAGTACTTC.

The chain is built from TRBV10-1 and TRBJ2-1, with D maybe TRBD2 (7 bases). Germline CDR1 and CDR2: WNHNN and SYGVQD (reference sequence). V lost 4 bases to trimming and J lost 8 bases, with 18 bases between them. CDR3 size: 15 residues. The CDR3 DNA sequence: TGCGCCAGCAGTGGGGGGAGGGGGGTCATCGATGAGCAGTTCTTC. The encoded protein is CASSGGRGVIDEQFF.

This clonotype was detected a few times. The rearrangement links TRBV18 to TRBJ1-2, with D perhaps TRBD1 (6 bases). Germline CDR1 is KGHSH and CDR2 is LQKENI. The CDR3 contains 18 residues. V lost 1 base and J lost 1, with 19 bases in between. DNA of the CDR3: TGTGCCAGCTCACCACAGGCGGCAGGGGCAAATCATAACTATGGCTACACCTTC. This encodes CASSPQAAGANHNYGYTF.

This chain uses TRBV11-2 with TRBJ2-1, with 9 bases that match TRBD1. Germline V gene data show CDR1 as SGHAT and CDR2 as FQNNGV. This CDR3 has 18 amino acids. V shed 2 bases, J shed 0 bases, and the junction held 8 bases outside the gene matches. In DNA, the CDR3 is TGTGCCAGCAGCTTACACAGGGGGCGTGCGAGCTCCTACAATGAGCAGTTCTTC. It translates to CASSLHRGRASSYNEQFF.

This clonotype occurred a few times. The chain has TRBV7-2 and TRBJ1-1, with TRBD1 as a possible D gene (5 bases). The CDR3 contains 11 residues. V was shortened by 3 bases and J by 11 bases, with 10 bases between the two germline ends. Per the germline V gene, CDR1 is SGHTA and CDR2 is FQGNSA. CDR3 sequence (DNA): TGTGCCAGCAGCTTGGTGGGGGTGGCTTTCTTT. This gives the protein CASSLVGVAFF.

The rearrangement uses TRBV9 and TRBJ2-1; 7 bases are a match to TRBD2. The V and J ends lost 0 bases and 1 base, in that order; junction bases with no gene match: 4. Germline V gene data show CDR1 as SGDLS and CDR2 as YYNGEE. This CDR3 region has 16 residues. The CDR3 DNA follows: TGTGCCAGCAGCGTAGGACCGGGGGGTTCCTACAATGAGCAGTTCTTC. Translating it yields CASSVGPGGSYNEQFF. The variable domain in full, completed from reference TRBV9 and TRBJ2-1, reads DSGVTQTPKHLITATGQRVTLRCSPRSGDLSVYWYQQSLDQGLQFLIQYYNGEERAKGNILERFSAQQFPDLHSELNLSSLELGDSALYFCASSVGPGGSYNEQFFGPGTRLTVL.

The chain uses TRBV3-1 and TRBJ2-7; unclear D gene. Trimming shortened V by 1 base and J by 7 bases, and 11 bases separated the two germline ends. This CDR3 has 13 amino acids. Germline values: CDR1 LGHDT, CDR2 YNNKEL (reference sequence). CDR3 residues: CASSQAWAEEQYF. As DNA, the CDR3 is TGTGCCAGCAGCCAAGCCTGGGCGGAAGAGCAGTACTTC.

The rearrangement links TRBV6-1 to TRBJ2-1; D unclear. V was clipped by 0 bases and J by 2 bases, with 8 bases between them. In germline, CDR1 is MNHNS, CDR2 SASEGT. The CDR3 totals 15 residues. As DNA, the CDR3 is TGTGCCAGCAGTGAAGCTAGGAATACCTACAATGAGCAGTTCTTC. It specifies CASSEARNTYNEQFF.